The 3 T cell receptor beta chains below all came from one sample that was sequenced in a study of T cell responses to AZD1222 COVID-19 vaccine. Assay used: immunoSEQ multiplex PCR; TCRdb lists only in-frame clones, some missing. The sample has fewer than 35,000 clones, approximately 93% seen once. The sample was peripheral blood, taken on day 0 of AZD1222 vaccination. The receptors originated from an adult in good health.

CDR3 loop: CASSLNSDYEQYF. CDR3 in DNA: TGTGCCAGCAGCTTAAACTCCGACTACGAGCAGTACTTC. This chain uses TRBV7-2 with TRBJ2-7, with D unclear. This CDR3 has 13 residues. Germline CDR1 is SGHTA and CDR2 is FQGNSA. V gave up 2 bases and J gave up 3 bases, with 8 bases separating them.

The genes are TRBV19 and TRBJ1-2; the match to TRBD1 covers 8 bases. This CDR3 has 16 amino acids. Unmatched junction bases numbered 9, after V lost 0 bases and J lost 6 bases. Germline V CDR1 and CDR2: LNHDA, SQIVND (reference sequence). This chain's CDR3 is CASSIEAGQGTDGYTF. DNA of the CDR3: TGTGCCAGTAGTATAGAAGCCGGACAGGGCACGGATGGCTACACCTTC.

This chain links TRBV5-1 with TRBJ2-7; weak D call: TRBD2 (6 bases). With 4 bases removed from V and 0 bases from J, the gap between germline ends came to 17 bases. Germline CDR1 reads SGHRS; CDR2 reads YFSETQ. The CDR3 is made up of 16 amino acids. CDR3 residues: CASSPLLAESSYEQYF. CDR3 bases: TGCGCCAGCAGCCCGCTATTAGCGGAGAGCTCCTACGAGCAGTACTTC.